A selection of T cell receptor beta chains follows, all from one sample in a study of cytomegalovirus exposure and HLA in healthy donors. Libraries were prepared by immunoSEQ multiplex PCR; TCRdb keeps only in-frame clonotypes and omits some of them. The sample contains roughly 130,000 clones, around 72% of which appear only once. Sample: PBMCs. The origin of the receptors is a man aged 18 to 29 in good health and CMV-seropositive. Both conserved end residues are part of each CDR3. D genes are given only for firm matches. The listing skips clone size in some rows; elsewhere it reads once, few, many or a size class.

size | J | D | V | CDR3 | DNA
- | TRBJ1-5 | - | TRBV4-1 | CASSQQTGRAQGNQPQHF | TGCGCCAGCAGCCAACAGACAGGAAGGGCGCAAGGCAATCAGCCCCAGCATTTT
once | TRBJ2-1 | - | TRBV5-4 | CASSPFLRGSSYNEQFF | TGTGCCAGCAGCCCGTTCCTGCGGGGCTCCTCCTACAATGAGCAGTTCTTC
- | TRBJ1-2 | - | TRBV5-8 | CASSRTDSNYGYTF | TGTGCCAGCAGCAGGACAGATTCTAACTATGGCTACACCTTC
- | TRBJ2-2 | TRBD1 | TRBV30 | CAWRGGRANTGELFF | TGTGCCTGGAGAGGGGGCAGGGCGAACACCGGGGAGCTGTTTTTT
- | TRBJ1-5 | - | TRBV6-6 | CASRPSDSFLTPQHF | TGTGCCAGCAGACCTTCGGACAGTTTCTTGACGCCCCAGCATTTT
- | TRBJ2-1 | - | TRBV2 | CASTETGNEQFF | TGTGCCAGCACCGAAACGGGGAATGAGCAGTTCTTC
- | TRBJ1-4 | TRBD1 | TRBV7-8 | CASSLDRGRNEKLFF | TGTGCCAGCAGCTTGGACAGGGGGCGAAATGAAAAACTGTTTTTT
- | TRBJ2-7 | - | TRBV19 | CASSIDLGAKQYF | TGTGCCAGTAGTATAGATCTAGGGGCGAAGCAGTACTTC
- | TRBJ2-5 | - | TRBV29-1 | CSARTDTSYQETQYF | TGCAGCGCTCGAACGGACACTAGCTACCAAGAGACCCAGTACTTC
- | TRBJ2-1 | TRBD1 | TRBV6-5 | CATHKSGTGNEQFF | TGTGCCACCCATAAATCCGGGACAGGCAATGAGCAGTTCTTC
- | TRBJ2-2 | - | TRBV2 | CASRANGELFF | TGTGCCAGCAGGGCAAACGGGGAGCTGTTTTTT
- | TRBJ2-7 | - | TRBV14 | CASSRTYSYEQYF | TGTGCCAGCAGCCGGACATACTCCTACGAGCAGTACTTC
- | TRBJ1-3 | - | TRBV7-8 | CASSLAGLNTIYF | TGTGCCAGCAGCTTAGCCGGACTGAACACCATATATTTT
few | TRBJ1-2 | - | TRBV5-6 | CASSPRDTINYGYTF | TGTGCCAGCAGCCCTAGGGACACCATTAACTATGGCTACACCTTC
- | TRBJ1-2 | TRBD1 | TRBV18 | CASSSTGGDGYTF | TGTGCCAGCTCCTCAACAGGGGGCGATGGCTACACCTTC
- | TRBJ1-4 | - | TRBV5-1 | CASSLETSNEKLFF | TGCGCCAGCAGCTTGGAAACAAGTAATGAAAAACTGTTTTTT
- | TRBJ1-4 | TRBD1 | TRBV9 | CASSGNWDRGEKLFF | TGTGCCAGCAGTGGGAACTGGGACAGGGGTGAAAAACTGTTTTTT
- | TRBJ1-2 | - | TRBV10-3 | CAISESGSEYGYTF | TGTGCCATCAGTGAAAGCGGCAGCGAGTATGGCTACACCTTC
- | TRBJ1-2 | - | TRBV5-1 | CASGDRGQLGYTF | TGCGCCAGCGGAGATAGAGGACAGTTGGGCTACACCTTC
- | TRBJ2-1 | - | TRBV9 | CASSVSGNSGHNEQFF | TGTGCCAGCAGCGTCTCAGGGAATTCAGGCCACAATGAGCAGTTCTTC
- | TRBJ1-2 | - | TRBV19 | CASSITGWRGYTF | TGTGCCAGTAGTATCACGGGATGGCGCGGCTACACCTTC
- | TRBJ2-7 | TRBD2 | TRBV7-2 | CASSSRGGGWYEQYF | TGTGCCAGCAGCTCTCGGGGGGGAGGCTGGTACGAGCAGTACTTC
- | TRBJ1-5 | TRBD1 | TRBV10-3 | CATGGTGGTGNQPQHF | TGTGCCACCGGAGGGACAGGGGGAACCGGCAATCAGCCCCAGCATTTT
once | TRBJ1-2 | - | TRBV4-1 | CASSQDQGGYGYTF | TGCGCCAGCAGCCAAGACCAGGGAGGCTATGGCTACACCTTC
- | TRBJ2-3 | - | TRBV7-2 | CASSSVARDTQYF | TGTGCCAGCAGCTCCGTAGCTCGCGATACGCAGTATTTT
few | TRBJ2-5 | - | TRBV5-1 | CASTSGSETQYF | TGCGCCAGCACGTCAGGGTCCGAGACCCAGTACTTC
- | TRBJ2-6 | - | TRBV18 | CASSPQVSGANVLTF | TGTGCCAGCTCACCGCAGGTCTCCGGGGCCAACGTCCTGACTTTC
- | TRBJ2-1 | - | TRBV9 | CASSVDAGYYNEQFF | TGTGCCAGCAGCGTAGACGCGGGGTATTACAATGAGCAGTTCTTC
- | TRBJ2-7 | - | TRBV6-6 | CASRVEEAYEQYF | TGTGCCAGCAGGGTGGAGGAGGCCTACGAGCAGTACTTC
- | TRBJ2-5 | TRBD2 | TRBV2 | CASSEAPLAGVETQYF | TGTGCCAGCAGTGAAGCGCCGCTAGCGGGGGTGGAGACCCAGTACTTC
- | TRBJ2-5 | TRBD2 | TRBV14 | CASSQGVLAGGARETQYF | TGTGCCAGCAGCCAAGGCGTCCTAGCGGGAGGGGCCCGAGAGACCCAGTACTTC
- | TRBJ2-3 | TRBD2 | TRBV7-6 | CASSRLAGTSTDTQYF | TGTGCCAGCAGCAGATTAGCGGGCACCAGCACAGATACGCAGTATTTT
- | TRBJ2-5 | TRBD2 | TRBV5-4 | CASSTGTSREETQYF | TGTGCCAGCAGTACCGGGACTAGCAGGGAAGAGACCCAGTACTTC
- | TRBJ2-1 | - | TRBV6-5 | CATLRSGYNEQFF | TGTGCCACCCTCCGGTCGGGGTACAATGAGCAGTTCTTC
- | TRBJ1-2 | - | TRBV28 | CASTPWGGPNGGYTF | TGTGCCAGCACCCCATGGGGCGGTCCTAACGGTGGCTACACCTTC
- | TRBJ2-7 | TRBD2 | TRBV5-4 | CASSGRDGPYEQYF | TGTGCCAGCAGCGGGAGGGACGGCCCCTACGAGCAGTACTTC
- | TRBJ2-7 | - | TRBV7-2 | CASSSARGPLTYEQYF | TGTGCCAGCAGCTCGGCGCGGGGGCCGCTAACCTACGAGCAGTACTTC
- | TRBJ2-7 | TRBD2 | TRBV5-6 | CASSPPGGPSYEQYF | TGTGCCAGCAGCCCACCGGGGGGGCCGTCCTACGAGCAGTACTTC
few | TRBJ1-2 | - | TRBV18 | CASSEEVSGYTF | TGTGCCAGCTCAGAAGAGGTCAGCGGCTACACCTTC
- | TRBJ2-5 | - | TRBV7-8 | CASSLGRGAGETQYF | TGTGCCAGCAGCTTAGGGCGGGGAGCGGGAGAGACCCAGTACTTC
- | TRBJ1-1 | - | TRBV29-1 | CSVEWLSSEAFF | TGCAGCGTTGAATGGCTTTCTTCTGAAGCTTTCTTT
- | TRBJ1-2 | - | TRBV14 | CASADSFNYGYTF | TGTGCCAGTGCGGACAGCTTTAACTATGGCTACACCTTC
- | TRBJ2-7 | TRBD2 | TRBV6-5 | CASSRGLAGDQYF | TGTGCCAGCAGTAGAGGACTAGCGGGGGACCAGTACTTC
once | TRBJ1-2 | - | TRBV6-5 | CASSQDRLYGYTF | TGTGCCAGCAGTCAAGACAGACTCTATGGCTACACCTTC
once | TRBJ2-7 | - | TRBV27 | CASRDYLSGGTNEQYF | TGTGCCAGCAGGGACTACCTTAGTGGGGGGACGAACGAGCAGTACTTC
- | TRBJ1-5 | - | TRBV7-9 | CASSRGGSNQPQHF | TGTGCCAGCAGCCGCGGAGGTAGCAATCAGCCCCAGCATTTT
- | TRBJ2-3 | TRBD2 | TRBV10-2 | CASSSTTSGAHTQYF | TGCGCCAGCAGTTCTACGACTAGCGGGGCGCATACGCAGTATTTT
- | TRBJ2-2 | - | TRBV6-1 | CASTRARRAPGELFF | TGTGCCAGCACCCGAGCGCGGAGAGCACCCGGGGAGCTGTTTTTT
few | TRBJ2-1 | - | TRBV11-3 | CASSLQRTSSGYNEQFF | TGTGCCAGCAGCTTACAAAGAACCAGTAGCGGTTACAATGAGCAGTTCTTC
- | TRBJ1-1 | TRBD1 | TRBV7-2 | CASSPRTGRNTEAFF | TGTGCCAGCAGCCCCAGGACAGGGAGGAACACTGAAGCTTTCTTT
once | TRBJ1-3 | TRBD1 | TRBV6-5 | CASSYAGTAGNTIYF | TGTGCCAGCAGTTACGCCGGGACAGCTGGAAACACCATATATTTT
- | TRBJ2-3 | TRBD2 | TRBV4-3 | CASSRGPAGSTDTQYF | TGCGCCAGCAGCCGTGGGCCAGCGGGAAGCACAGATACGCAGTATTTT
- | TRBJ2-1 | TRBD2 | TRBV7-2 | CASSLRWSGSSYNEQFF | TGTGCCAGCAGCTTACGATGGAGCGGGAGCTCCTACAATGAGCAGTTCTTC
few | TRBJ1-6 | TRBD1 | TRBV4-1 | CASRETGNSPLHF | TGCGCCAGCCGGGAGACAGGGAATAGTCCCCTCCACTTT
- | TRBJ1-1 | - | TRBV30 | CAWSAWSEAFF | TGTGCCTGGAGTGCCTGGAGTGAAGCTTTCTTT
few | TRBJ2-6 | - | TRBV7-2 | CASSLAKRGSPNVLTF | TGTGCCAGCAGCTTAGCGAAAAGGGGTTCGCCCAACGTCCTGACTTTC